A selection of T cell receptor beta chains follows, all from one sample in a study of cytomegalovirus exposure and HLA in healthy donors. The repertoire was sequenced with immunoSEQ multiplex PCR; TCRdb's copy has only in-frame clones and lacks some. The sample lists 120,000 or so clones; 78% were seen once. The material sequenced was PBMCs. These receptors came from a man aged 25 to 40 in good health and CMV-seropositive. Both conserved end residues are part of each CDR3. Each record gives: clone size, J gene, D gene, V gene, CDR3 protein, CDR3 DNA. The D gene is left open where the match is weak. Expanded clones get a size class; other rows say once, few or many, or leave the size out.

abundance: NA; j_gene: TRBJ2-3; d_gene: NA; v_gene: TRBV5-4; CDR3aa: CASSPPGSPDTQYF; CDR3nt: TGTGCCAGCAGCCCACCAGGCTCCCCAGATACGCAGTATTTT
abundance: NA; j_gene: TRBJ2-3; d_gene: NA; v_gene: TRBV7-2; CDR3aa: CASKWATHTDTQYF; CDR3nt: TGTGCCAGCAAGTGGGCCACACACACGGATACGCAGTATTTT
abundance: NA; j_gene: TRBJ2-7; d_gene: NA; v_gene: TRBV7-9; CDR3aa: CASRKSGDGYEQYF; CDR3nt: TGTGCCAGCAGAAAGTCGGGTGACGGCTACGAGCAGTACTTC
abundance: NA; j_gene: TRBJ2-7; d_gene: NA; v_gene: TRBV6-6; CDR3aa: CASRETGLPIDEQYF; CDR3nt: TGTGCCAGCAGGGAAACGGGACTCCCGATTGACGAGCAGTACTTC
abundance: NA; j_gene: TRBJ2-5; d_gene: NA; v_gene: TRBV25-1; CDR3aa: CASSAGVRETQYF; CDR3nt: TGTGCCAGCAGTGCCGGGGTCAGAGAGACCCAGTACTTC
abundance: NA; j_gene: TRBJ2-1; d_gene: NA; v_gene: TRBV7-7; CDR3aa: CASSLEASPNNEQFF; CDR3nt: TGTGCCAGCAGCTTAGAGGCTAGCCCCAACAATGAGCAGTTCTTC
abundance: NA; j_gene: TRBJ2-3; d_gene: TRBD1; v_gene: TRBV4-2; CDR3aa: CASTALAGGSSTDTQYF; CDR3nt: TGTGCCAGCACCGCCCTTGCAGGGGGCTCCAGCACAGATACGCAGTATTTT
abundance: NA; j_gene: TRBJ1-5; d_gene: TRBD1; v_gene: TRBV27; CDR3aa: CASSSRDRGHSNQPQHF; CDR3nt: TGTGCCAGCAGTTCACGTGACAGGGGGCATAGCAATCAGCCCCAGCATTTT
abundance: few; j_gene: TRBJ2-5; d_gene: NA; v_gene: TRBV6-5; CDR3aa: CASRIDRKETQYF; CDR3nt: TGTGCCAGCAGAATCGACAGAAAAGAGACCCAGTACTTC
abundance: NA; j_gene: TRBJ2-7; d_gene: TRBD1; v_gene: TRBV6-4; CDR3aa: CASSDSNRDRGAYEQYF; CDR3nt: TGTGCCAGCAGTGACTCGAATAGGGACAGGGGCGCCTACGAGCAGTACTTC
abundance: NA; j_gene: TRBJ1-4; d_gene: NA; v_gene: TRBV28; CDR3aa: CASLKGEKLFF; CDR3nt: TGTGCCTCCTTAAAGGGGGAAAAACTGTTTTTT
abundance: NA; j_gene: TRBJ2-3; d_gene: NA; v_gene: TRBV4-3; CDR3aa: CASSQDPGMISDTQYF; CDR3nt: TGCGCCAGCAGCCAAGATCCAGGGATGATCTCAGATACGCAGTATTTT
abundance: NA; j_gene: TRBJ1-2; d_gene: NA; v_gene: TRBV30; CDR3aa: CASLLYGYTF; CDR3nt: TGTGCCTCCCTCCTCTATGGCTACACCTTC
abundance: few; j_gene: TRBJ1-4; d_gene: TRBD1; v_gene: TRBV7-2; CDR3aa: CASSFTTGSNEKLFF; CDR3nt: TGTGCCAGCAGCTTTACGACAGGGTCTAATGAAAAACTGTTTTTT
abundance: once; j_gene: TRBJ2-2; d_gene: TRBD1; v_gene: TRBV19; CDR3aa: CASSIGWTGDTGELFF; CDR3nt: TGTGCCAGTAGTATAGGGTGGACAGGGGACACCGGGGAGCTGTTTTTT
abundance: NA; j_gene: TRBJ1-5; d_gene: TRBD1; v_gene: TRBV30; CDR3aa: CAFGQGAGQPQHF; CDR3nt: TGTGCCTTTGGACAGGGGGCAGGTCAGCCCCAGCATTTT
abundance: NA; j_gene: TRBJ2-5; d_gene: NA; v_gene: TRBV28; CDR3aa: CASSLSGGLGSLSETQYF; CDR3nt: TGTGCCAGCAGTTTAAGCGGTGGTCTAGGGTCCCTTTCGGAGACCCAGTACTTC
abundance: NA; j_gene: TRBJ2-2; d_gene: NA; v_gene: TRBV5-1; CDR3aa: CASSLEGGTGELFF; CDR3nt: TGCGCCAGCAGCTTGGAGGGAGGCACCGGGGAGCTGTTTTTT
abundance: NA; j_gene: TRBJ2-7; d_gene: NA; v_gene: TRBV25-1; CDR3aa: CASSEYPTLEQYF; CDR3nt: TGTGCCAGCAGTGAATACCCTACCCTGGAGCAGTACTTC
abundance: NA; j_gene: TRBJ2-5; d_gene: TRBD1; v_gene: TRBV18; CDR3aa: CASSPPPRGLETQYF; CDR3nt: TGTGCCAGCTCACCACCTCCCAGGGGGCTGGAGACCCAGTACTTC
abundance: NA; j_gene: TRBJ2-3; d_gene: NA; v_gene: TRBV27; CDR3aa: CASSRRGLTDTQYF; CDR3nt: TGTGCCAGCAGTCGGCGGGGATTAACAGATACGCAGTATTTT
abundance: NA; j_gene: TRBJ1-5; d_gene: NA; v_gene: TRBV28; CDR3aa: CASTLSGAGAEPQHF; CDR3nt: TGTGCCAGCACCCTATCCGGGGCAGGGGCCGAGCCCCAGCATTTT
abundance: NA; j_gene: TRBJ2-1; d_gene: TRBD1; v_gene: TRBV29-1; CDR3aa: CSAWAVGQGPNNEQFF; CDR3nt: TGCAGCGCCTGGGCAGTTGGACAGGGCCCTAACAATGAGCAGTTCTTC
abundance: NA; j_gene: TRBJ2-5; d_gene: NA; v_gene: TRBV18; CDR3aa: CASSPPQGLQETQYF; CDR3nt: TGTGCCAGCTCACCACCCCAGGGATTACAAGAGACCCAGTACTTC
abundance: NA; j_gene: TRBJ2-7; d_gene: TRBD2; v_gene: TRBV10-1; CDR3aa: CASSEPAGEPEQYF; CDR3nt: TGCGCCAGCAGTGAACCAGCGGGAGAACCCGAGCAGTACTTC
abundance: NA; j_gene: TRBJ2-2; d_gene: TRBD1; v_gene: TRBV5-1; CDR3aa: CASSARDRGIGELFF; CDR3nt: TGCGCCAGCAGCGCCCGGGACAGGGGAATCGGGGAGCTGTTTTTT
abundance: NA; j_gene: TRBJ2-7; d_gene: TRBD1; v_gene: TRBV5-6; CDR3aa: CASSRLNPGTGSTEQYF; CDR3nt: TGTGCCAGCAGCCGGCTAAACCCCGGGACAGGTTCCACCGAGCAGTACTTC
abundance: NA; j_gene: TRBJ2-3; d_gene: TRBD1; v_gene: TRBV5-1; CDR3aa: CASSWTGGDSDTQYF; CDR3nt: TGCGCCAGCAGCTGGACAGGGGGCGACTCAGATACGCAGTATTTT
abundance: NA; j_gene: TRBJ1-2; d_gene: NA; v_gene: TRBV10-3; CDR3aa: CAIQRGGATYTF; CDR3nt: TGTGCCATCCAGAGGGGCGGGGCGACGTACACCTTC
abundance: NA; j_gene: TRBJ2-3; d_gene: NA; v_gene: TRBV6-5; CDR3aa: CASSYSSGTDTQYF; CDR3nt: TGTGCCAGCAGTTACTCGTCCGGCACAGATACGCAGTATTTT
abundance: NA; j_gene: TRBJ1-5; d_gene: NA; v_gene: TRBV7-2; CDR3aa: CASSLGPGRNQPQHF; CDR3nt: TGTGCCAGCAGCTTAGGGCCAGGGCGCAATCAGCCCCAGCATTTT
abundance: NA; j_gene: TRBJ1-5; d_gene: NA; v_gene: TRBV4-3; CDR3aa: CASSQVQGSNQPQHF; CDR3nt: TGCGCCAGCAGCCAAGTACAGGGTAGCAATCAGCCCCAGCATTTT
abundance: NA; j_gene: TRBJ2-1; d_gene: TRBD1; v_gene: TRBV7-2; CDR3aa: CASSYQTGSENEQFF; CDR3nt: TGTGCCAGCAGCTACCAGACAGGGTCGGAAAATGAGCAGTTCTTC
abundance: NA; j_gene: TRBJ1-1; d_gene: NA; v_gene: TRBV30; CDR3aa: CAWSQALNTEAFF; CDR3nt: TGTGCCTGGAGCCAGGCCTTGAACACTGAAGCTTTCTTT
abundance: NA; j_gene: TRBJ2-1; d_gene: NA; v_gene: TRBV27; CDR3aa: CASSLSLGVAGNEQFF; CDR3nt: TGTGCCAGCAGTTTATCATTGGGAGTTGCCGGCAATGAGCAGTTCTTC
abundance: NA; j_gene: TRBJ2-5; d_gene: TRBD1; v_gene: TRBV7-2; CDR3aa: CASSLYGQGSKETQYF; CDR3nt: TGTGCCAGCAGCTTATACGGACAGGGTTCGAAAGAGACCCAGTACTTC
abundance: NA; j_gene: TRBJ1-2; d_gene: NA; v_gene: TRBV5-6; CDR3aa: CASSSLDSPLNYGYTF; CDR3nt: TGTGCCAGCAGCAGCCTAGACAGCCCACTTAACTATGGCTACACCTTC
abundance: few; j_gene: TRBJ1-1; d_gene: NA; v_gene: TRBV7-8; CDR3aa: CASSLALVRVLGSAEAFF; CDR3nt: TGTGCCAGCAGCTTAGCGCTGGTGAGGGTTCTCGGGAGTGCTGAAGCTTTCTTT
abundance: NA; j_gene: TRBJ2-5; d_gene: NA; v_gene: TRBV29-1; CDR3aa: CSVGGEVETQYF; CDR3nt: TGCAGCGTTGGGGGCGAGGTAGAGACCCAGTACTTC
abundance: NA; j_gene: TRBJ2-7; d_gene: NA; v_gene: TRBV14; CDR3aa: CASSQRSYEQYF; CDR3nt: TGTGCCAGCAGCCAACGCAGCTACGAGCAGTACTTC
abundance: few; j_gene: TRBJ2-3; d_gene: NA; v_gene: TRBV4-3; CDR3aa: CASSQDLEGRDTQYF; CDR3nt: TGCGCCAGCAGCCAAGACCTGGAGGGCCGAGATACGCAGTATTTT
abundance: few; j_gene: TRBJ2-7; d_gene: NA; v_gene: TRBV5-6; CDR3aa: CASSFQGNEQYF; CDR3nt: TGTGCCAGCAGCTTCCAGGGGAACGAGCAGTACTTC
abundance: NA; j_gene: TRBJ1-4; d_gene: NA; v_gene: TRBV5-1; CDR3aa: CASSLAELRTNEKLFF; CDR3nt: TGCGCCAGCAGCTTGGCCGAACTCCGAACTAATGAAAAACTGTTTTTT
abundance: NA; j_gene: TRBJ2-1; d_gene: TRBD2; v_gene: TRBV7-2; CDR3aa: CASSPWEGRLVFNEQFF; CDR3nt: TGTGCCAGCAGTCCTTGGGAGGGGCGCCTAGTGTTCAATGAGCAGTTCTTC
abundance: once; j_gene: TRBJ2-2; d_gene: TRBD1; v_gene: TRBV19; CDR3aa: CASSRQGTGELFF; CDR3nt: TGTGCCAGTAGCCGACAGGGGACCGGGGAGCTGTTTTTT
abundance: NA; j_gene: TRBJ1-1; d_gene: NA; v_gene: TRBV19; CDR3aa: CASRPAHRDEGDTEAFF; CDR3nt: TGTGCCAGTAGGCCCGCCCACAGGGACGAGGGGGACACTGAAGCTTTCTTT
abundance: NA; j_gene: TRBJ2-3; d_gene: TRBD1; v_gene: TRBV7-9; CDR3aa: CASSPKGAMSTDTQYF; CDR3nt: TGTGCCAGCAGCCCTAAGGGGGCGATGAGCACAGATACGCAGTATTTT
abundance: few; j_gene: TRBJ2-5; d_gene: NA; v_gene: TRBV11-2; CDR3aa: CASTPEHSTQETQYF; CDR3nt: TGTGCCAGCACCCCAGAACACAGTACCCAAGAGACCCAGTACTTC
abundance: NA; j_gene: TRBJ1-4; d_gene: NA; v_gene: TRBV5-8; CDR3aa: CASPRSRDGEKLFF; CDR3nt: TGTGCCAGCCCAAGGTCCAGGGATGGAGAAAAACTGTTTTTT
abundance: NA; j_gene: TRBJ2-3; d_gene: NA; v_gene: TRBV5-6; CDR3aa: CASSPGGSVRQYF; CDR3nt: TGTGCCAGCAGTCCGGGTGGGTCGGTTAGGCAGTATTTT
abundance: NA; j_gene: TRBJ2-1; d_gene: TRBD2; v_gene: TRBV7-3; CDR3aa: CSSSQTGTSSYNEQFF; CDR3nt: TGTTCCAGCAGCCAGACCGGGACTAGTTCTTACAATGAGCAGTTCTTC
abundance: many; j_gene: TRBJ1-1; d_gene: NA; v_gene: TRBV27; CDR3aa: CASRLTGNTEAFF; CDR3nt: TGTGCCAGCAGACTGACAGGGAACACTGAAGCTTTCTTT
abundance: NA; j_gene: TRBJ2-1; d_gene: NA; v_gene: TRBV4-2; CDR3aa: CASSLYGISPTEQFF; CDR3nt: TGTGCCAGCAGCTTGTACGGGATTAGTCCGACTGAGCAGTTCTTC